This entry is about one T cell receptor beta chain. The germline V gene encodes CDR1 WNHNN and CDR2 SYGVQD (reference sequence). This CDR3 has 14 amino acids. V lost 0 bases, J lost 6 bases, and 12 bases lay in between. Libraries were prepared by immunoSEQ multiplex PCR; TCRdb keeps only in-frame clonotypes and omits some of them. The data hold about 13,000 clones, with roughly 89% observed a single time. The sample's time point: pre-treatment baseline. This sample was taken from a study of blood T cell dynamics during melanoma immunotherapy. Overall study context: First-line therapy was either pembrolizumab or nivolumab with ipilimumab for metastatic melanoma.

This clonotype originated in a human donor with melanoma. The genes are TRBV10-1 and TRBJ2-7; D ambiguous. The sequencing here drew on blood, taken from a patient treated with checkpoint blockade. CDR3: CASSESRGSGEQYF. DNA for the CDR3: TGCGCCAGCAGTGAGTCGAGAGGATCTGGCGAGCAGTACTTC.